Reported below is one TCR beta chain. Which antigen it targets is not known. No base quality values were provided; no much bigger clone lies one nucleotide off. All of the isolated RNA was reverse transcribed with the High Capacity cDNA Reverse Transcription Kit, so expressed TCRB transcripts were sequenced. Naive, central memory and regulatory T cell samples underwent deep immunoSEQ sequencing, averaging roughly 3.3 million total reads per sample. After sorted cells were lysed in RLT buffer, RNA was extracted with DNase-treated RNeasy Micro or Mini kits, with the choice depending on cell number. Each cell subset was processed separately to prevent cross-contamination, with patient and healthy donor samples processed together. Using the immunoSEQ multiplex PCR, TCRB sequences were amplified from cDNA into 87-bp fragments spanning the CDR3 region. Amplicons were sequenced on the Illumina HiSeq platform. The authors' pipeline ran thus. PCR bias was corrected computationally using synthetic template baselines, and reads within Hamming distance 2 were collapsed, with unmergeable singletons discarded. By aligning reads against IMGT, V, D and J genes, CDR3 length, and insertions or deletions at six rearrangement sites were assigned. Within each subset, clonotype counts were normalized to sorted cell number, after which true diversity and Gini coefficients were computed with the tcR R package. The overlap coefficient, calculated on TCRB nucleotide sequences, was used to quantify repertoire sharing. Out-of-frame TCRB sequences from naive cells were analyzed to stand in for the pre-selection repertoire. TCRdb re-hosts the immuneACCESS table, in-frame sequences only. Its copies lack some clones; in the studies checked, an unresolved V gene accounts for under half of them, and the cause for the rest is not known. The D gene and trimming were derived from the DNA, and the V and J assignments and clone size from that table. Here the sample has roughly 260,000 clones; about a fifth occur a single time. 0.028% of the sample goes to the ten largest clones.

The data are from a study of beta chain features in type 1 diabetes (dated by TCRdb to 2016 to 2019). A note on the overall study: Mean age, gender distribution, total cell number and subset yield did not differ between patients and healthy donors. A total of 85 million to 140 million sorted cells were examined across all samples, and the number of cells per subset was strongly correlated with RNA yield. The study compared the TCRB repertoires of sorted circulating CD4+ T cell subsets in recently diagnosed type 1 diabetes patients with those in matched healthy donors. Whereas all 30 or so donors provided naive and central memory subsets, regulatory and stem cell-like memory subsets were isolated from just 8 patients and about eight healthy donors. What the research found in general, with its limitations: At VDJ recombination sites, patients with type 1 diabetes made fewer insertions and deleted more nucleotides, a pattern implying thymic rearrangement abnormalities. Because cDNA rather than genomic DNA was sequenced, highly expressing activated cells could have been over-represented, although no difference in activation and CD3 levels was found between groups. Type 1 diabetes patients showed a moderate but significant shortening of TCRB CDR3 length in all four CD4+ subsets. Shorter templates might have been favored by PCR, but patient and control samples were amplified and corrected together, so both groups would have been affected equally by any skew. Naive, central memory and regulatory TCRB repertoires appeared more similar among patients than among healthy donors. Because small numbers of individuals were included in the HLA sub-analyses, any influence of HLA type on TCRB rearrangement was left unresolved.

Trimming removed 2 bases from V and 2 bases from J, leaving 7 bases between the germline ends. The cysteine opens and the phenylalanine closes a CDR3 of 13 amino acids. Left in the record is the CDR3 DNA by itself, 39 bases read in frame from the first base. Based on the germline V gene, the CDR1 and CDR2 sequences are MNHNS and SASEGT. Each donor gave one peripheral blood draw, about 110 mL on average, collected into heparinised tubes. Naive, central memory, regulatory and stem cell-like memory CD4+ T cells were sorted on a BD FACSAria II using a panel including CD45RO, CCR7, CD25, CD127, CD95 and CD27. A purity above 98% was achieved for all sorted populations. PBMCs were isolated immediately by Lymphoprep density gradient centrifugation and stained directly without culture. So that batch effects would be minimized, each experiment stained and sorted samples in pairs, pairing one healthy donor with one patient.

This clonotype was obtained from a woman aged 40 to 50 with type 1 diabetes. Sequencing input: naive CD4+ T cells from blood. Read against the paper, the sample's cell subset or site label means: true naive CD4+ T cells. The rearranged segments are TRBV6-1 and TRBJ2-7; tentative D gene TRBD1, with 6 bases matching. The CDR3: CASSENRAYEQYF. The sequence in DNA is TGTGCCAGCAGTGAAAACAGGGCCTACGAGCAGTACTTC.